What follows is one T cell receptor (beta chain) and its context. With V trimmed by 5 bases and J by 5 bases, 6 bases remained unmatched. Germline CDR1 MNHEY, CDR2 SVGAGI. The length of the CDR3 is 14 residues. This specimen comes from a study of blood T cell repertoires in COVID-19. On the study more broadly: Specimens from acute and convalescent COVID-19 originated in the United States, Italy and Spain. T cells, B-cell-depleted T cells, or PBMCs provided the cDNA or gDNA that served as material.

Original data processing: Reference gene primers were amplified, and this amplification served to estimate nucleated cell counts. The data were produced by immunoSEQ multiplex PCR, yet TCRdb's version contains in-frame clones alone and is incomplete. D and trimming were read from the DNA, whereas the V and J calls and clone size are those reported in that table. The repertoire has 200,000 to 250,000 clones, about three quarters of them found once; the top ten carry over 7%. The TCR was taken from a woman aged 65 to 85 with acute or convalescent COVID-19. J is TRBJ2-5 and V is TRBV6-5; TRBD1 aligns across 9 bases. Sequences were obtained from peripheral blood. For the CDR3, the DNA is TGTGCCAGCAGTCCACAGGGGGCGCGGGAGACCCAGTACTTC. Translation: CASSPQGARETQYF.